These 16 T cell receptor beta chains share one sample of origin, sequenced in a study of control samples from healthy donors and cancer patients. TCRdb's table, derived via immunoSEQ multiplex PCR, lists solely in-frame clones and lacks some. The sample carries around 170,000 clones, 85% to 90% recorded once. Sequences were obtained from blood. The receptor set was obtained from a woman aged 25 to 39 in good health.

In this sample, this clone turned up once. The chain has TRBV28 and TRBJ1-4, with D maybe TRBD1 (6 bases). Trimming shortened V by 6 bases and J by 7 bases, and 27 bases separated the two germline ends. The germline gives CDR1 MDHEN, CDR2 SYDVKM. This CDR3 has 18 residues. The CDR3 loop is CASSRPTGLLIFGEKLFF. The CDR3 coding sequence is TGTGCCAGCAGCCGCCCCACAGGGTTATTAATCTTTGGTGAAAAACTGTTTTTT.

The chain couples TRBV27 to TRBJ2-1, with a weak D call TRBD2 (6 bases). The CDR3 length is 14 residues. Trimming cost V 3 bases and J 4 bases, with 10 bases left between them. Germline V CDR1 and CDR2: MNHEY, SMNVEV (reference sequence). CDR3 residues: CASSLGGIYNEQFF. DNA for the CDR3: TGTGCCAGCAGTTTGGGCGGGATTTACAATGAGCAGTTCTTC.

The rearrangement links TRBV19 to TRBJ2-5, with D possibly matching TRBD2 (5 bases). Germline V lookup: CDR1 LNHDA, CDR2 SQIVND (reference sequence). The CDR3 is 16 residues long. V dropped 3 bases and J dropped 2 bases, with 16 bases sitting between them. The DNA for the CDR3 is TGTGCCAGTAGTATCGGGGTGTCTCGTCGTCAAGAGACCCAGTACTTC. This sequence encodes CASSIGVSRRQETQYF.

This chain uses TRBV10-3 with TRBJ1-4, with D perhaps TRBD1 (6 bases). Trimming pared 4 bases from V and 10 bases from J, leaving 16 bases between. This CDR3 has 14 residues. CDR1 is ENHRY, CDR2 SYGVKD, per germline. The CDR3 region is CAISGGSPRGKLFF. Here the CDR3 DNA reads TGTGCCATCAGTGGGGGGTCCCCCAGGGGAAAACTGTTTTTT.

This clone has just a few counts. This sequence joins TRBV19 and TRBJ1-1; D call uncertain. Germline V gene data show CDR1 as LNHDA and CDR2 as SQIVND (reference sequence). CDR3 length: 12 residues. Between the trimmed V and J ends, which lost 5 bases and 8 bases, there was a span of 12 bases. The CDR3 coding sequence is TGTGCCAGTAGTCCCCCACCGGGGGAAGCTTTCTTT. Translation: CASSPPPGEAFF.

This clone is a singleton in its sample. The rearrangement uses TRBV27 and TRBJ1-1; 10 bases agree with TRBD1. CDR1 MNHEY and CDR2 SMNVEV come from the germline V gene (reference sequence). The CDR3 length is 19 residues. With 5 bases clipped from V and 0 bases from J, the junction kept 15 bases outside the gene matches. The CDR3 DNA sequence: TGTGCCAGCAGTGTACTCGGGACAGGGGCATCTCCTTTGAACACTGAAGCTTTCTTT. This encodes CASSVLGTGASPLNTEAFF.

This clone has a handful of counts. The chain couples TRBV3-1 (or the pseudogene TRBV3-2) to TRBJ1-6, with D unclear. This CDR3 has 15 amino acids. In germline, CDR1 is LGHDT, CDR2 YNNKEL (reference sequence). V lost 4 bases and J 4 bases, leaving 11 bases between the germline ends. The CDR3 sequence is CASSRRTGYNSPLHF. The CDR3 nucleotides are TGTGCCAGCAGCCGGAGGACGGGGTATAATTCACCCCTCCACTTT.

This clone has a handful of counts. The rearrangement joins TRBV10-3 to TRBJ2-7, with 9 bases lining up with TRBD1. V shed 3 bases and J 3 bases; nucleotides not matched to a gene: 6. Germline CDR1 is ENHRY and CDR2 is SYGVKD. The CDR3 spans 15 residues. CDR3 DNA sequence: TGTGCCATCAGTGATGAGGGGACAGGGATCTACGAGCAGTACTTC. Its protein product is CAISDEGTGIYEQYF.

V and J are TRBV29-1 and TRBJ1-2; D may be TRBD1 (5 bases). Trimming left V 2 bases short and J 3 bases short, with 16 bases between. Germline CDR1 SQVTM, CDR2 ANQGSEA. The CDR3 contains 15 residues. In DNA form, the CDR3 reads TGCAGCGTTGAATGGCGTAGGGGCCCGGACTATGGCTACACCTTC. Translation gives CSVEWRRGPDYGYTF.

V gene TRBV11-3 combines with J gene TRBJ2-1; a weak D match, TRBD2 (6 bases). Germline loops: CDR1 SGHNT, CDR2 YENEEA. Trimming removed 0 bases at V and 9 bases at J, with 15 bases between. The CDR3 consists of 15 residues. The CDR3 protein is CASSLEGGGRSEQFF. Here the CDR3 DNA reads TGTGCCAGCAGCTTAGAGGGAGGAGGGCGCAGTGAGCAGTTCTTC.

A note on this clone: One end of the junction fails to match germline, which may point to a read error. The gene calls are TRBV13 and TRBJ2-3, with D possibly TRBD1 on 6 matching bases. The CDR3 spans 14 residues. Germline CDR1 reads PRHDT; CDR2 reads FYEKMQ (reference sequence). CDR3 coding DNA: TGTGTCAGCAGCCCAGCAGGGGTTTCGGATACGCAGTATTTT. Protein sequence: CVSSPAGVSDTQYF.

V is TRBV6-2 or TRBV6-3 and J is TRBJ1-1; no reliable D call. V lost 5 bases to trimming and J lost 4 bases, with 14 bases between them. The CDR3 contains 14 residues. In germline, CDR1 is MNHEY, CDR2 SVGEGT. CDR3 DNA: TGTGCCAGCAGTGAGACGGAGAGGAGCACTGAAGCTTTCTTT. Translating gives CASSETERSTEAFF.

The CDR3 DNA is TGTGCCAGCTCACCCCCAGGGATCGGCGGGGAGCTGTTTTTT. Translating it yields CASSPPGIGGELFF. This sequence joins TRBV18 and TRBJ2-2, with D possibly TRBD1 on 5 matching bases. CDR1 KGHSH and CDR2 LQKENI come from the germline V gene. The CDR3 has 14 residues. V was shortened by 3 bases and J by 7 bases, with 12 bases between the two germline ends.

This chain uses TRBV3-1 (or the pseudogene TRBV3-2) with TRBJ2-5, with 14 bases lining up with TRBD2. Germline V gives CDR1 LGHDT, CDR2 YNNKEL (reference sequence). The CDR3 runs 14 residues. V lost 4 bases and J lost 9; bases outside the gene matches: 4. The CDR3 nucleotides read TGTGCCAGCAGCCCCCGACTAGCGGGAGGGCCCCAGTACTTC. This gives the protein CASSPRLAGGPQYF.

The rearrangement links TRBV7-2 to TRBJ2-6; TRBD1 matches 8 bases. The CDR3 loop spans 16 amino acids. Germline V gene sequence: CDR1 SGHTA, CDR2 FQGNSA. Germline trimming cut 5 bases from V and 3 bases from J; bases unmatched to any gene: 6. Here the CDR3 reads CASSPRTGIGANVLTF. The DNA for the CDR3 is TGTGCCAGCAGCCCGAGGACAGGGATTGGGGCCAACGTCCTGACTTTC.

This chain joins TRBV1 and TRBJ2-7; the D call of TRBD2 is as the table states it, not checked on the DNA. TRBV1 is termed a pseudogene. The CDR3 runs 16 residues. CDR3 sequence reads: CTSSQLNGQPGVGQYF. The DNA for the CDR3 is TGCACCAGCAGCCAGCTTAACGGACAACCGGGGGTGGGCCAGTACTTC.